Presented here are 18 T cell receptor beta chains from one specimen sequenced in a study of metastatic and nonmetastatic thyroid tumors. Using MiXCR, TCRdb re-called clones from the PCR reads. This table has 20,000 to 25,000 clones, more than 20% appearing once. No patient received treatment before thyroid surgery. The sequenced sample consisted of tumor tissue. These receptors all come from a male donor with papillary thyroid cancer or a benign thyroid nodule (not recorded which). Some clones in this sample may be carry-over from other donors' samples.

This clone appeared a single time. An end of the junction differs from the germline gene, which may be a read error. The rearrangement links TRBV7-8 to TRBJ2-1; D might be TRBD2 (5 bases). The germline V gene has CDR1 SGHVS and CDR2 FQNEAQ. The CDR3 totals 15 residues. The CDR3 bases are TGTGCCACCAGAGTAGCGCCCCTCTCCTACAATGGGCAGTTCTTC. It yields the protein CATRVAPLSYNGQFF.

In its sample, this clone was seen many times. The rearrangement uses TRBV9 and TRBJ2-1; 8 bases line up with TRBD1. Trimming cost V 4 bases and J 4 bases; bases outside gene matches: 7. The V gene's germline CDR1 is SGDLS and CDR2 YYNGEE. The CDR3 spans 15 residues. The CDR3 region is CASSPRTGFYNEQFF. In DNA form, the CDR3 reads TGTGCCAGCAGCCCAAGGACAGGGTTTTACAATGAGCAGTTCTTC.

V is TRBV19 and J is TRBJ2-3; 8 positions match TRBD2. Germline CDR1 reads LNHDA; CDR2 reads SQIVND (reference sequence). Losses at the gene ends were 7 bases for V and 1 base for J; bases not matched to a gene: 4. The CDR3 consists of 14 residues. This CDR3 reads CASTTTSGTDTQYF. The DNA of the CDR3 is TGTGCCAGTACTACGACTAGCGGCACAGATACGCAGTATTTT.

On this clone itself: Other DNA sequences in the sample encode the same CDR3. The chain is built from TRBV9 and TRBJ2-1; the D is unclear. There are 15 residues in the CDR3. The V and J ends lost 8 bases and 5 bases respectively, with 20 bases between them. Germline lookup yields CDR1 SGDLS and CDR2 YYNGEE. CDR3 in amino acids: CASSPLGSWDNEQFF. The DNA for the CDR3 is TGTGCCAGTAGCCCCCTCGGCTCCTGGGACAATGAGCAGTTCTTC.

This clone was seen a few times. The V call is TRBV24-1, the J call TRBJ2-1, with D uncertain. Trimming cost V 5 bases and J 7 bases, with 8 bases left between them. CDR3 length: 12 residues. Germline V gene sequence: CDR1 KGHDR, CDR2 SFDVKD. The CDR3 DNA reads TGTGCCACCAGTGGGTGGAGTAATGAGCAGTTCTTC. This encodes CATSGWSNEQFF.

This clone was counted many times. The chain carries TRBV7-2 and TRBJ1-4, with D unclear. There are 16 residues in the CDR3. Trimming took off 1 base at V and 0 bases at J, with 9 bases between the two ends. CDR1 SGHTA and CDR2 FQGNSA come from the germline V gene. CDR3 in amino acids: CASSLESQATNEKLFF. The CDR3 bases are TGTGCCAGCAGCTTAGAGTCGCAGGCAACTAATGAAAAACTGTTTTTT. Full variable domain (remainder filled in from reference TRBV7-2 and TRBJ1-4): GAGVSQSPSNKVTEKGKDVELRCDPISGHTALYWYRQSLGQGLEFLIYFQGNSAPDKSGLPSDRFSAERTGGSVSTLTIQRTQQEDSAVYLCASSLESQATNEKLFFGSGTQLSVL.

The chain is built from TRBV5-1 and TRBJ1-2, with D perhaps TRBD1 (6 bases). The ends were cut back, 0 bases at V and 2 bases at J, with 14 bases in the middle. CDR1 is SGHRS and CDR2 is YFSETQ in the germline V gene. The CDR3 runs 16 residues. CDR3 nucleotide sequence: TGCGCCAGCAGCTTGGACCCCAGGGGTCAGAACTATGGCTACACCTTC. Protein sequence: CASSLDPRGQNYGYTF.

This clone is labeled as medium-sized. Germline is not matched at one junction end, which may reflect a read error. V and J are TRBV6-2 or TRBV6-3 and TRBJ2-1, with D perhaps matching TRBD2 (6 bases). Germline V gene lookup returns CDR1 MNHEY and CDR2 SVGEGT. The length of the CDR3 is 13 residues. In DNA, the CDR3 is TGTGCCAGCAGTTACTCAATATTCGGGACTCCTTACTTC. Its protein is CASSYSIFGTPYF.

This clone was observed at least ten times. This chain links TRBV19 with TRBJ1-1, with D hard to call. V gave up 4 bases and J gave up 1 base, with 1 base separating them. This CDR3 region has 11 residues. CDR1 LNHDA and CDR2 SQIVND come from the germline V gene (reference sequence). Here the CDR3 reads CASSTNTEAFF. CDR3 coding DNA: TGTGCCAGTAGTACGAACACTGAAGCTTTCTTT.

CDR3 in DNA: TGCAGTGCTAGAGAGGTCAGGGTCTTAGGTGGCTACACCTTC. Its translation is CSAREVRVLGGYTF. This chain joins TRBV20-1 and TRBJ1-2; D may be TRBD1 (5 bases). The germline gives CDR1 DFQATT, CDR2 SNEGSKA (reference sequence). The CDR3 has 14 residues. The V end lost 0 bases, the J end lost 7 bases, and 15 bases lay between the germline ends.

This clone has ten or more counts. Since a much larger clone is just one base distant, this may be a read error. This chain uses TRBV20-1 with TRBJ2-1; 8 bases are shared with TRBD2. This CDR3 is 16 amino acids long. Germline loops: CDR1 DFQATT, CDR2 SNEGSKA (reference sequence). CDR3 protein: CSARDTGTSYANERFF. The CDR3 DNA follows: TGCAGTGCTAGAGATACCGGGACTAGTTATGCCAATGAGCGGTTCTTC.

The chain joins TRBV6-1 to TRBJ2-1; D perhaps matches TRBD1 (7 bases). V was trimmed by 7 bases and J by 10 bases, leaving 23 bases between them. This CDR3 region has 15 residues. Germline lookup yields CDR1 MNHNS and CDR2 SASEGT. This CDR3 reads CASTAKEGAGVEQFF. CDR3 nucleotides: TGTGCCAGCACCGCAAAGGAGGGGGCCGGGGTCGAGCAGTTCTTC.

This chain connects TRBV20-1 to TRBJ1-4; no firm D call. The CDR3 has 11 amino acids. Germline V gene data show CDR1 as DFQATT and CDR2 as SNEGSKA (reference sequence). CDR3 residues: CRRTKGEKLFF. The CDR3 region has the DNA TGCAGGAGGACCAAGGGTGAAAAACTGTTTTTT.

CDR3 protein: CASSPRGGLETQYF. CDR3 sequence (DNA): TGTGCCAGCTCACCACGAGGGGGCCTTGAGACCCAGTACTTC. This chain links TRBV18 with TRBJ2-5; 7 bases agree with TRBD1. Germline V CDR1 and CDR2: KGHSH, LQKENI. Unmatched junction bases numbered 4, after V lost 1 base and J lost 5 bases. The CDR3 is 14 amino acids.

This clone was found many times. The chain uses TRBV7-2 and TRBJ2-7; D gene uncertain. V was pared by 7 bases and J by 7 bases, with 14 bases between. The CDR3 spans 12 residues. Germline loops: CDR1 SGHTA, CDR2 FQGNSA. CDR3 sequence reads: CASKTYLGEQYF. The CDR3 nucleotides read TGTGCCAGCAAAACATACCTGGGGGAGCAGTACTTC. Looking up the rest from reference TRBV7-2 and TRBJ2-7 gives the full variable domain: GAGVSQSPSNKVTEKGKDVELRCDPISGHTALYWYRQSLGQGLEFLIYFQGNSAPDKSGLPSDRFSAERTGGSVSTLTIQRTQQEDSAVYLCASKTYLGEQYFGPGTRLTVT.

This clone was recorded at least ten times. The rearrangement uses TRBV6-1 and TRBJ2-3, with 7 bases fitting TRBD2. Trimming took 6 bases from V and 2 from J; bases not matched to a gene: 11. CDR1 and CDR2 from the germline V gene are MNHNS and SASEGT. CDR3 size: 16 residues. CDR3 amino acids: CASRRASSGLTDTQYF. CDR3 coding DNA: TGTGCCAGCAGGAGGGCCTCTAGCGGCCTCACAGATACGCAGTATTTT.

This clone was recorded at least ten times. This sequence joins TRBV11-2 and TRBJ2-7; TRBD1 aligns across 7 bases. CDR1 and CDR2 (germline): SGHAT, FQNNGV. With 4 bases clipped from V and 2 bases from J, the junction kept 5 bases outside the gene matches. There are 14 residues in the CDR3. The CDR3 coding sequence is TGTGCCAGCAGCTCTTACCAGGGGGCCTACGAGCAGTACTTC. It encodes CASSSYQGAYEQYF.

This clone was seen a handful of times. This sequence may be a read error, since a much larger clone differs from it by one base. V usage is TRBV6-2 or TRBV6-3 and J usage is TRBJ2-5, with 7 positions matching TRBD1. The assigned J gene may be wrong: the sequence end matches TRBJ2-4 better. CDR3 length: 12 amino acids. The germline gives CDR1 MNHEY, CDR2 SVGEGT. The chain's CDR3 is CASSDRVYIQYF. Here the CDR3 DNA reads TGTGCCAGCAGCGACAGGGTGTACATTCAGTACTTC.